This T cell receptor (beta chain) was profiled in a study of blood T cell repertoires in COVID-19. Study at large: Material from acute and convalescent COVID-19 was sourced from the United States, Italy and Spain. T cells, B-cell-depleted T cells, or PBMCs supplied cDNA or gDNA.

The J segment lost 4 bases and the V segment lost 4 bases, leaving 9 bases of the junction unmatched. The CDR3 has 15 amino acids. CDR1 MNHEY and CDR2 SVGEGT come from the germline V gene. How the authors handled the data: Reference gene primer amplification gave nucleated cell count estimates. Clones were read by immunoSEQ multiplex PCR, and TCRdb kept only the in-frame ones, dropping some. V and J calls and clone size come straight from that table; D and trimming were deduced from the DNA. In the table there are tens of thousands of clones, approximately 78% of which are singletons. The chain links TRBV6-2 or TRBV6-3 to TRBJ2-5; 7 positions match TRBD2. This sequence originates from a human donor in a cohort sampled during active COVID-19. Specimen: peripheral blood. CDR3 sequence (DNA): TGTGCCAGCAGTTCACACGGGGAGGGCCGAGAGACCCAGTACTTC. Amino acid sequence: CASSSHGEGRETQYF.